This T cell receptor (beta chain) was obtained from a study of blood T cell repertoires in COVID-19. The wider study: There were acute and convalescent COVID-19 samples, and they came from the United States, Italy and Spain.

Enrolled through a virtual design, the participants were between roughly 18 and 89 years of age and came from 24 US areas. Cohorts were determined from participant-reported clinical history. Either two negative PCRs, clearance, or symptom resolution qualified Cohort 3 donors as recovered. The V end lost 4 bases, the J end lost 8 bases, and 14 bases lay between the germline ends. Germline V gives CDR1 GTSNPN, CDR2 SVGIG (reference sequence). The CDR3 is made up of 13 amino acids. Only in-frame clones appear in the TCRdb table, and some are missing; sequencing was by immunoSEQ multiplex PCR. Of about 210,000 clones listed, more than 80% are singletons.

The chain combines TRBV30 with TRBJ2-2; D not resolved. This receptor was identified in a man between 40 and 49 years old who had recovered from COVID-19. The sample comprised PBMCs or T cells enriched from blood (not recorded which). The DNA of the CDR3 is TGTGCCTGGAACCTAGGTTTAGTGGGGGAGCTGTTTTTT. As protein: CAWNLGLVGELFF.